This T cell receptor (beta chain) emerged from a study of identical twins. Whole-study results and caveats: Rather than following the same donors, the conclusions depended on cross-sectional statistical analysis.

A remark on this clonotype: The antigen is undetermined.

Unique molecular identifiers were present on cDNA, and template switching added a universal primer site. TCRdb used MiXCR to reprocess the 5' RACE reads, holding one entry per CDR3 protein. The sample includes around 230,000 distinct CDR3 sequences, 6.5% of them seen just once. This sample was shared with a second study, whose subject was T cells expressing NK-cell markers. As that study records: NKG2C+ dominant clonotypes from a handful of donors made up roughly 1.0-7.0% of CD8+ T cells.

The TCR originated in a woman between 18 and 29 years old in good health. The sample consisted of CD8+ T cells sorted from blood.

CDR3 residues: CASSATASYEQYF. The CDR3 DNA sequence: TGTGCCAGCAGCGCGACGGCCTCCTACGAGCAGTACTTC. The chain couples TRBV9 to TRBJ2-7; no definite D call. The germline V and J ends were trimmed by 3 bases and 0 bases, with 7 bases remaining between them. In germline, CDR1 is SGDLS, CDR2 YYNGEE. There are 13 residues in the CDR3. The whole variable domain, filled in from reference TRBV9 and TRBJ2-7, reads DSGVTQTPKHLITATGQRVTLRCSPRSGDLSVYWYQQSLDQGLQFLIQYYNGEERAKGNILERFSAQQFPDLHSELNLSSLELGDSALYFCASSATASYEQYFGPGTRLTVT.